This record looks at one T cell receptor (beta chain) sequence and its context. The age range of participants was about 18 to 100 years, with residence in about 25 US areas. Recovered status in Cohort 3 required two negative PCRs, clearance, or symptom resolution. In the original processing: Cell counts per sample came from amplifying reference gene primers. Clones were read by immunoSEQ multiplex PCR, and TCRdb kept only the in-frame ones, dropping some. V and J calls and clone size are given by that table; D and trimming were obtained from the DNA. The sample yields 200,000 to 250,000 clones, under 90% seen once. These data originate in a study of blood T cell repertoires in COVID-19. Turning to the study itself: In each case, the material was cDNA or gDNA derived from T cells, B-cell-depleted T cells, or PBMCs.

With 2 bases removed from V and 7 bases from J, the gap between germline ends came to 14 bases. Germline-derived CDR1 and CDR2 are SGHDN and FVKESK. This CDR3 has 14 residues. The chain combines TRBV14 with TRBJ1-2; D is possibly TRBD1 (5 bases). The source material was PBMCs or T cells enriched from blood (not recorded which). The sequence was obtained from a woman aged 60-70 years who had recovered from COVID-19. The CDR3 reads CASSQYAREGGYTF. CDR3 in DNA: TGTGCCAGCAGCCAATACGCCAGGGAAGGTGGCTACACCTTC.